This T cell receptor (beta chain) was found in a study of glioma-infiltrating T cells after dendritic cell vaccination. The wider study: Dendritic cell vaccination trial patients had either newly diagnosed or recurrent glioblastoma. Autologous tumor lysate was loaded overnight onto monocyte-derived dendritic cells grown less than 8 days with IL-4 and GM-CSF. Three intradermal dendritic cell vaccine injections were given every two weeks.

A remark on this clone: Antigen: not known. A junction boundary mismatches the germline segment, possibly from a read error.

Study results and caveats: Longer survival after dendritic cell vaccination followed higher pretreatment TIL content.

Germline V lookup: CDR1 SGHVS, CDR2 FNYEAQ. CDR3 length: 14 residues. Sequencing was performed with immunoSEQ multiplex PCR; in TCRdb, only in-frame clones are kept and a portion is missing. The sample yields some 100,000 clones, over 75% seen once. The genes are TRBV7-6 and TRBJ2-7, with 10 bases aligning to TRBD1. Sequences were derived from blood, sampled before dendritic cell vaccination. The receptor was derived from a human donor with glioblastoma. CDR3 loop: CAGSQGQGNYEQYF. The CDR3 DNA is TGTGCCGGCAGCCAGGGACAGGGGAACTACGAGCAGTACTTC.